The count of the clone carrying this T cell receptor beta chain is one. This entry belongs to a study of blood T cell repertoires in COVID-19. For the study at large: T cells, B-cell-depleted T cells, or PBMCs provided the cDNA or gDNA that served as material.

Authors' data handling: Amplification of reference gene primers was used by the study to estimate nucleated cell counts. TCRdb's table, derived via immunoSEQ multiplex PCR, lists solely in-frame clones and lacks some. From that table come the V and J calls and clone size; the DNA was used to work out D and trimming. Of approximately 150,000 clones in the sample, around four fifths were seen once. The sequenced material came from peripheral blood. The clonotype was recovered from a woman aged 80 or older with COVID-19, enrolled during active disease.

The CDR3 DNA reads TGCGCCAGCAGCTTGGACGGGAGGGCCCCCAATGAGCAGTTCTTC. Protein product: CASSLDGRAPNEQFF. The V gene is TRBV5-1, the J gene TRBJ2-1; 8 nucleotides agree with TRBD2. Germline V gene data show CDR1 as SGHRS and CDR2 as YFSETQ. The CDR3 is 15 residues long. V lost 0 bases and J lost 6; bases outside the gene matches: 5.